Shown below are 26 T cell receptor beta chains from a single sample sequenced in a study of T cells in Graves' hyperthyroidism and ophthalmopathy (dated by TCRdb to about 2019). The library was prepared using multiplex PCR. Sequencer: Illumina HiSeq 2000. The TCR beta CDR3 regions were amplified from RNA transcripts. A first-round RT-PCR of the TCR CDR3 used the HTBI primer set with the Qiagen OneStep RT-PCR kit. TCRdb trimmed public reads at Q25 via fastp, called clones via MiXCR and kept in-frame beta chains. Every distinct CDR3 protein forms one entry, paired with its most common genes and DNA. A total of 300,000 to 350,000 distinct CDR3 sequences appear in this sample, around a sixth of them only once. The ten largest clones capture 15% to 19% of the sample. Sequenced: blood. These receptors were taken from a woman in her thirties or forties with Graves' ophthalmopathy.

This clonotype was picked up a small number of times. The chain joins TRBV2 to TRBJ2-7, with D maybe TRBD1 (6 bases). Germline CDR1 and CDR2: SNHLY and FYNNEI. V gave up 4 bases and J gave up 3 bases, with 10 bases separating them. CDR3 length equals 13 residues. In nucleotides, the CDR3 is TGTGCCAGCAGTGTTGCCAGGGGCTACGAGCAGTACTTC. Translating gives CASSVARGYEQYF.

This clonotype was observed at least ten times. This chain uses TRBV7-3 with TRBJ1-1; 7 bases are shared with TRBD1. From germline, CDR1 is SGHTA and CDR2 FQGTGA. The length of the CDR3 is 14 residues. V lost 5 bases to trimming and J lost 0 bases; unmatched junction nucleotides: 3. The CDR3 nucleotides read TGTGCCAGCAGCCATCAGGGGGTGAACACTGAAGCTTTCTTT. Translating gives CASSHQGVNTEAFF.

The sample holds many counts of this clonotype. The genes are TRBV28 and TRBJ2-7; TRBD2 matches at 9 bases. V shed 5 bases and J 5 bases; nucleotides not matched to a gene: 10. CDR1 MDHEN and CDR2 SYDVKM come from the germline V gene. CDR3 length: 15 residues. CDR3 in DNA: TGTGCCAGCAGTGAACCGGGACTAGCCACTGACGAGCAGTACTTC. Translation: CASSEPGLATDEQYF.

This clonotype was detected many times. The rearrangement uses TRBV28 and TRBJ1-2; 7 bases fit TRBD1. Per the germline V gene, CDR1 is MDHEN and CDR2 is SYDVKM. The CDR3 sequence is 13 residues long. With 5 bases clipped from V and 5 bases from J, the junction kept 5 bases outside the gene matches. CDR3 region: CASSPLTGYGYTF. Here the CDR3 DNA reads TGTGCCAGCAGTCCGCTGACAGGGTATGGCTACACCTTC.

This clonotype has ten or more counts. The gene calls are TRBV28 and TRBJ2-7, with 7 nucleotides matching TRBD2. The CDR3 is 15 amino acids. In germline, CDR1 is MDHEN, CDR2 SYDVKM. V lost 3 bases and J lost 0; bases outside the gene matches: 5. The CDR3 DNA reads TGTGCCAGCAGTTTTCTGGGGGGGAACTCCTACGAGCAGTACTTC. It specifies CASSFLGGNSYEQYF.

The chain is built from TRBV6-2 or TRBV6-3 and TRBJ2-2; 7 bases fit TRBD1. This CDR3 has 15 amino acids. The trim removed 1 base at V and 11 bases at J, leaving 10 bases unmatched. Per germline, CDR1 MNHEY and CDR2 SVGEGT. The CDR3 reads CASSYLGDRDLELFF. The CDR3 DNA follows: TGTGCCAGCAGTTACTTAGGCGACAGGGATCTTGAGCTGTTTTTT.

Ten or more counts support this clonotype. The chain joins TRBV27 to TRBJ2-7, with a weak D call TRBD1 (6 bases). The CDR3 consists of 14 residues. V lost 2 bases to trimming and J lost 4 bases, with 12 bases between them. Germline CDR1 reads MNHEY; CDR2 reads SMNVEV (reference sequence). CDR3 in DNA: TGTGCCAGCAGTTTAGAACAGGGCGGTTACGAGCAGTACTTC. As protein: CASSLEQGGYEQYF.

In its sample, this clonotype was seen a few times. The chain employs TRBV6-1 and TRBJ2-7; 9 nucleotides match TRBD2. CDR1 MNHNS and CDR2 SASEGT come from the germline V gene. CDR3 size: 11 residues. CDR3 amino acids: CVAGDSDEQYF. In DNA form, the CDR3 reads TGTGTAGCGGGAGATTCGGACGAGCAGTACTTC.

This clonotype was counted ten times or more. The V gene is TRBV6-1, the J gene TRBJ2-7, with 8 nucleotides matching TRBD2. Germline V gene data show CDR1 as MNHNS and CDR2 as SASEGT. CDR3 length equals 14 residues. V was clipped by 8 bases and J by 2 bases; unmatched bases: 8. CDR3 coding DNA: TGTGCCAGCGCACGGGAGGGGGAAACCTACGAGCAGTACTTC. It encodes CASAREGETYEQYF.

This clonotype occurred many times. This chain links TRBV12-3 or TRBV12-4 with TRBJ1-3; the D is unclear. The CDR3 is 12 amino acids. The ends were cut back, 3 bases at V and 7 bases at J, with 7 bases in the middle. CDR3 bases: TGTGCCAGCAGTTTGTTTGGGAACACCATATATTTT. It is translated as CASSLFGNTIYF.

This clonotype was observed at least ten times. DNA of the CDR3: TGTGCCAGCAACCTCCTGGGGCTTTCCAAAAACATTCAGTACTTC. Its translation: CASNLLGLSKNIQYF. The chain employs TRBV6-5 and TRBJ2-4; weak D call: TRBD1 (5 bases). The CDR3 runs 15 residues. V was shortened by 7 bases and J by 2 bases, with 15 bases between the two germline ends. Germline lookup yields CDR1 MNHEY and CDR2 SVGAGI.

This clonotype came up a few times. This chain uses TRBV4-1 with TRBJ2-7; a weak D match, TRBD2 (6 bases). In germline, CDR1 is MGHRA, CDR2 YSYEKL. V dropped 1 base and J dropped 4 bases, with 11 bases sitting between them. The CDR3 has 14 amino acids. The CDR3 protein is CASSQGEAGYEQYF. The CDR3 DNA follows: TGCGCCAGCAGCCAAGGGGAAGCGGGTTACGAGCAGTACTTC.

This clonotype was detected many times. The chain carries TRBV12-3 or TRBV12-4 and TRBJ2-5; unclear D gene. The CDR3 runs 12 residues. V lost 2 bases to trimming and J lost 5 bases, with 6 bases between them. CDR3 loop: CASSLTGETQYF. CDR3 DNA sequence: TGTGCCAGCAGTTTAACCGGGGAGACCCAGTACTTC.

V and J are TRBV14 and TRBJ2-2; TRBD1 aligns across 7 bases. Germline V lookup: CDR1 SGHDN, CDR2 FVKESK. With 3 bases clipped from V and 1 base from J, the junction kept 8 bases outside the gene matches. The CDR3 is made up of 17 amino acids. In nucleotides, the CDR3 is TGTGCCAGCAGCCACGACCCCCGGACAGGGAACACCGGGGAGCTGTTTTTT. This sequence encodes CASSHDPRTGNTGELFF.

The sample holds many counts of this clonotype. CDR3 in amino acids: CASGTALGNEQYF. CDR3 sequence (DNA): TGTGCCAGCGGGACAGCGTTAGGTAACGAGCAGTACTTC. The chain combines TRBV6-1 with TRBJ2-7; 7 nucleotides match TRBD1. Germline V CDR1 and CDR2: MNHNS, SASEGT. The CDR3 extends over 13 amino acids. J was trimmed by 5 bases and V by 8 bases; bases with no gene match: 9.

This clonotype was recorded many times. This chain links TRBV12-3 or TRBV12-4 with TRBJ1-6; 9 bases match TRBD1. J was trimmed by 0 bases and V by 2 bases; bases with no gene match: 5. CDR3 length: 18 amino acids. This CDR3 is CASSLTQGASSYNSPLHF. The DNA of the CDR3 is TGTGCCAGCAGTTTAACACAGGGGGCTAGCTCCTATAATTCACCCCTCCACTTT.

This clonotype has a count of ten or more. The genes are TRBV28 and TRBJ1-5; TRBD1 might be the D (6 bases). Germline CDR1 MDHEN, CDR2 SYDVKM. The CDR3 extends over 15 amino acids. Trimming pared 3 bases from V and 4 bases from J, leaving 13 bases between. The CDR3 DNA reads TGTGCCAGCAGTTTCCCCAGGGGACATAATCAGCCCCAGCATTTT. Its translation is CASSFPRGHNQPQHF.

This clonotype was counted at least ten times. The rearrangement links TRBV19 to TRBJ1-1; TRBD1 might be the D (5 bases). Trimming took 4 bases from V and 1 from J, leaving 19 bases between them. CDR3 length: 17 residues. The germline V gene encodes CDR1 LNHDA and CDR2 SQIVND (reference sequence). CDR3 in DNA: TGTGCCAGTAGTACTAGGATTGGGAACAGGCCGAACACTGAAGCTTTCTTT. Translation gives CASSTRIGNRPNTEAFF.

This clonotype was seen ten or more times. V is TRBV28 and J is TRBJ1-2; unclear D gene. Looked up from germline, CDR1 is MDHEN and CDR2 is SYDVKM. The CDR3 covers 13 residues. V dropped 2 bases and J dropped 8 bases, with 12 bases sitting between them. CDR3 nucleotides: TGTGCCAGCAGTTTAAGTAACGGAAGGGGCTACACCTTC. It yields the protein CASSLSNGRGYTF.

Ten or more counts support this clonotype. The rearrangement uses TRBV28 and TRBJ2-5, with a weak D call TRBD2 (6 bases). From germline, CDR1 is MDHEN and CDR2 SYDVKM. The CDR3 spans 18 residues. Deletions cut 4 bases from V and 1 base from J, with 22 bases between. The CDR3 DNA reads as TGTGCCAGCAGTTCCACGGGGGTCGTTCCCCTTCGCCAAGAGACCCAGTACTTC. Amino acids: CASSSTGVVPLRQETQYF. Using reference TRBV28 and TRBJ2-5 for the parts outside the CDR3, the full variable domain is DVKVTQSSRYLVKRTGEKVFLECVQDMDHENMFWYRQDPGLGLRLIYFSYDVKMKEKGDIPEGYSVSREKKERFSLILESASTNQTSMYLCASSSTGVVPLRQETQYFGPGTRLLVL.

This clonotype was seen more than once but under ten times. The rearrangement uses TRBV10-3 and TRBJ2-1; D tentatively fits TRBD1 or TRBD2 (6 bases each). Trimming removed 4 bases at V and 0 bases at J, with 16 bases between. The length of the CDR3 is 17 residues. CDR1 and CDR2 (germline): ENHRY, SYGVKD. For the CDR3, the DNA is TGTGCCATCAGTGGGGGGGCAAGCGGGTACTCCTACAATGAGCAGTTCTTC. As protein: CAISGGASGYSYNEQFF.

This clonotype was counted ten times or more. V and J are TRBV5-1 and TRBJ1-1; D call uncertain. Germline V gene sequence: CDR1 SGHRS, CDR2 YFSETQ. V was cut by 2 bases and J by 0 bases, with 14 bases left in between. The CDR3 is 16 amino acids. The chain's CDR3 is CASSFLGGGMNTEAFF. CDR3 sequence (DNA): TGCGCCAGCAGCTTCCTCGGTGGAGGGATGAACACTGAAGCTTTCTTT.

This clonotype was seen many times. The chain recombines TRBV19 with TRBJ1-5; D is unclear. The CDR3 has 13 amino acids. From germline, CDR1 is LNHDA and CDR2 SQIVND (reference sequence). Trimming took off 3 bases at V and 4 bases at J, with 7 bases between the two ends. CDR3 sequence: CASSMVTNQPQHF. CDR3 coding DNA: TGTGCCAGTAGTATGGTAACAAATCAGCCCCAGCATTTT.

There are many counts of this clonotype. The chain joins TRBV6-1 to TRBJ2-2; D is ambiguous. V was cut by 7 bases and J by 7 bases, with 19 bases left in between. The length of the CDR3 is 15 residues. The germline V gene has CDR1 MNHNS and CDR2 SASEGT. This CDR3 reads CASTSQRRSGGELFF. DNA of the CDR3: TGTGCCAGCACCTCACAGAGACGGTCCGGCGGGGAGCTGTTTTTT.

The CDR3 protein is CASRGAGARSYEQYF. CDR3 DNA sequence: TGTGCCAGCAGGGGAGCGGGAGCTAGGTCCTACGAGCAGTACTTC. V usage is TRBV6-1 and J usage is TRBJ2-7; 8 bases map to TRBD2. V dropped 6 bases and J dropped 1; count of bases not matched to a gene: 8. CDR1 is MNHNS and CDR2 is SASEGT in the germline V gene. There are 15 residues in the CDR3.

The table lists this clonotype with many counts. This sequence joins TRBV6-2 or TRBV6-3 and TRBJ2-7; 8 positions agree with TRBD1. The germline V gene encodes CDR1 MNHEY and CDR2 SVGEGT. This CDR3 spans 13 amino acids. The V and J ends lost 10 bases and 2 bases, in that order; junction bases with no gene match: 7. The CDR3 here is CATDGQGAYEQYF. The CDR3 DNA follows: TGTGCCACCGACGGACAGGGTGCCTACGAGCAGTACTTC.